This T cell receptor (beta chain) was profiled in a study of blood T cell repertoires in COVID-19. Measured with immunoSEQ multiplex PCR; TCRdb has only the in-frame clones, and not every one. The repertoire has around 400,000 clones, around 83% of them found once; the top ten carry 5% to 5.5%. Germline V lookup: CDR1 KGHSH, CDR2 LQKENI. V shed 6 bases and J 1 base; nucleotides not matched to a gene: 7. There are 15 residues in the CDR3. The study recruited people aged roughly 18 to 95 years across roughly 23 US areas. Sequencing input: PBMCs or T cells enriched from blood (not recorded which). The receptor was isolated from a woman between 45 and 65 years old who had recovered from COVID-19. The rearrangement uses TRBV18 and TRBJ1-1; the match to TRBD1 covers 8 bases. The CDR3 here is CASSPRQGTNTEAFF. The CDR3 nucleotides are TGTGCCAGCTCGCCTAGACAGGGGACGAACACTGAAGCTTTCTTT.